Following are 17 T cell receptor beta chains from one sample sequenced in a study of blood T cell repertoires in COVID-19. Repertoires were generated with immunoSEQ multiplex PCR, while TCRdb's copy carries only in-frame clones and drops some. In the table there are more than 250,000 clones, about 83% of which are singletons. Sequenced sample: peripheral blood. The receptors here all came from a woman in her 50s with acute or convalescent COVID-19.

The V and J genes are TRBV27 and TRBJ2-7, with TRBD2 as a possible D gene (6 bases). Germline V lookup: CDR1 MNHEY, CDR2 SMNVEV (reference sequence). The CDR3 consists of 14 residues. Deletions cut 3 bases from V and 9 bases from J, with 18 bases between. CDR3 in DNA: TGTGCCAGCAGTTTCGGGGGAGACACGTTCGGGCAGTACTTC. Protein product: CASSFGGDTFGQYF.

The chain combines TRBV7-8 with TRBJ1-4; maybe TRBD1 (5 bases). With 1 base removed from V and 10 bases from J, the gap between germline ends came to 22 bases. The CDR3 totals 17 residues. Germline CDR1 is SGHVS and CDR2 is FQNEAQ. This chain's CDR3 is CASSLGQEQARGGKLFF. CDR3 bases: TGTGCCAGCAGCTTAGGGCAAGAACAGGCGCGGGGCGGAAAACTGTTTTTT.

V is TRBV25-1 and J is TRBJ1-1; D gene uncertain. This CDR3 spans 14 amino acids. The V end was cut by 6 bases, the J end by 2 bases, with 13 bases between. CDR1 is MGHDK and CDR2 is SYGVNS in the germline V gene. DNA of the CDR3: TGTGCCAGCAGAGGAAGGGCGGGTAACACTGAAGCTTTCTTT. It yields the protein CASRGRAGNTEAFF.

V usage is TRBV24-1 and J usage is TRBJ2-5; 7 bases map to TRBD1. The V gene's germline CDR1 is KGHDR and CDR2 SFDVKD. V gave up 4 bases and J gave up 2 bases; unmatched junction bases: 6. The CDR3 has 15 amino acids. CDR3 sequence: CATSDPGTAQETQYF. Written as DNA, the CDR3 is TGTGCCACCAGTGACCCCGGGACAGCTCAAGAGACCCAGTACTTC.

The chain couples TRBV7-9 to TRBJ1-1, with TRBD1 as a possible D gene (6 bases). CDR3 size: 12 residues. Germline values: CDR1 SEHNR, CDR2 FQNEAQ (reference sequence). V lost 6 bases, J lost 7 bases, and 12 bases lay in between. The CDR3 bases are TGTGCCAGCAGAAAAATACAGGGTGAAGCTTTCTTT. Its protein is CASRKIQGEAFF.

This clone was counted between two and nine times. The chain joins TRBV27 to TRBJ2-1; possible D gene TRBD2, 5 bases. V lost 7 bases, J lost 2 bases, and 15 bases lay in between. Germline CDR1 reads MNHEY; CDR2 reads SMNVEV (reference sequence). This CDR3 is built from 15 residues. This chain's CDR3 is CASTLLAGPYNEQFF. The CDR3 DNA reads TGTGCCAGCACTCTTCTAGCTGGGCCCTACAATGAGCAGTTCTTC.

The V and J genes are TRBV9 and TRBJ2-7, with D perhaps matching TRBD2 (6 bases). The germline CDR1 and CDR2 sequences are SGDLS and YYNGEE. This CDR3 comprises 15 residues. V lost 4 bases, J lost 3 bases, and 17 bases lay in between. This CDR3 is CASSISGGEDYEQYF. The DNA of the CDR3 is TGTGCCAGCAGCATCAGTGGTGGGGAGGACTACGAGCAGTACTTC.

Notes on this clone: Other DNA sequences from this sample encode an identical CDR3 as well. The rearrangement links TRBV5-1 to TRBJ2-1, with 8 bases matching TRBD2. V was pared by 0 bases and J by 4 bases, with 3 bases of the junction left unmatched. Germline lookup yields CDR1 SGHRS and CDR2 YFSETQ. The CDR3 loop spans 15 amino acids. CDR3 sequence: CASSLGTSGYNEQFF. CDR3 nucleotides: TGCGCCAGCAGCTTGGGCACTAGCGGATACAATGAGCAGTTCTTC.

The chain joins TRBV25-1 to TRBJ2-3; a weak D match, TRBD1 (5 bases). The CDR3 runs 12 residues. The germline V gene has CDR1 MGHDK and CDR2 SYGVNS. Trimming stripped 11 bases from V and 0 bases from J, with 9 bases between. This CDR3 is CASRGSTDTQYF. The CDR3 DNA reads TGTGCCTCTAGGGGCAGCACAGATACGCAGTATTTT.

The V call is TRBV5-1, the J call TRBJ2-1; 7 bases match TRBD2. The CDR3 has 15 residues. Looked up from germline, CDR1 is SGHRS and CDR2 is YFSETQ. Trimming cost V 1 base and J 4 bases; bases outside gene matches: 5. The DNA for the CDR3 is TGCGCCAGCAGCTTGTGGACGGGAGGATACAATGAGCAGTTCTTC. This translates into CASSLWTGGYNEQFF.

The count of this clone is one. This sequence joins TRBV7-9 and TRBJ1-5, with D unclear. V lost 1 base and J 9 bases, leaving 10 bases between the germline ends. The CDR3 is 13 residues long. Germline CDR1 is SEHNR and CDR2 is FQNEAQ (reference sequence). The CDR3: CASSLDALRPQHF. The CDR3 DNA follows: TGTGCCAGCAGCTTAGACGCCCTGCGGCCCCAGCATTTT.

The rearrangement uses TRBV28 and TRBJ2-3; D is ambiguous. Trimming removed 6 bases from V and 2 bases from J, with 9 bases in between. The CDR3 has 13 amino acids. Germline V lookup: CDR1 MDHEN, CDR2 SYDVKM. CDR3 DNA: TGTGCCAGCAGGGGTGCGGTCACAGATACGCAGTATTTT. Residues: CASRGAVTDTQYF.

CDR3 residues: CASSLWGHRGEKLFF. CDR3 nucleotide sequence: TGTGCCAGCAGTTTATGGGGACATCGGGGAGAAAAACTGTTTTTT. The genes are TRBV28 and TRBJ1-4, with a tentative D call TRBD1 (6 bases). Germline CDR1 reads MDHEN; CDR2 reads SYDVKM. The CDR3 runs to 15 residues. Trimming removed 0 bases from V and 8 bases from J, with 13 bases in between. Together with reference TRBV28 and TRBJ1-4, the CDR3 gives the full variable domain: DVKVTQSSRYLVKRTGEKVFLECVQDMDHENMFWYRQDPGLGLRLIYFSYDVKMKEKGDIPEGYSVSREKKERFSLILESASTNQTSMYLCASSLWGHRGEKLFFGSGTQLSVL.

The rearrangement links TRBV30 to TRBJ1-1; D uncertain. CDR1 is GTSNPN, CDR2 SVGIG, per germline (reference sequence). The V and J ends lost 1 base and 3 bases respectively, with 12 bases between them. The CDR3 has 14 amino acids. This CDR3 reads CAWSDLPGYTEAFF. The CDR3 nucleotides read TGTGCCTGGAGTGATCTTCCGGGTTACACTGAAGCTTTCTTT.

This chain connects TRBV6-1 to TRBJ1-4, with D possibly being TRBD1 (5 bases). Germline V gene data show CDR1 as MNHNS and CDR2 as SASEGT. This CDR3 is 13 amino acids long. The V end was cut by 6 bases, the J end by 8 bases, with 13 bases between. The chain's CDR3 is CASRAQGREKLFF. The CDR3 DNA is TGTGCCAGCAGGGCCCAGGGAAGGGAAAAACTGTTTTTT.

V and J are TRBV15 and TRBJ2-1, with no clear D. Looked up from germline, CDR1 is LNHNV and CDR2 is YYDKDF (reference sequence). The CDR3 is made up of 15 amino acids. Deletions cut 3 bases from V and 7 bases from J, with 16 bases between. The DNA for the CDR3 is TGTGCCACCAGCAGTCTTTCTGGCCCTTCGAATGAGCAGTTCTTC. This codes for CATSSLSGPSNEQFF.

The genes are TRBV7-9 and TRBJ2-7; tentative D call: TRBD2 (6 bases). Germline assignment: CDR1 SEHNR and CDR2 FQNEAQ (reference sequence). The CDR3 has 14 residues. Trimming shortened V by 3 bases and J by 2 bases, and 11 bases separated the two germline ends. The CDR3 coding sequence is TGTGCCAGCAGCTTCGGGACTCCTACCTACGAGCAGTACTTC. As protein: CASSFGTPTYEQYF.